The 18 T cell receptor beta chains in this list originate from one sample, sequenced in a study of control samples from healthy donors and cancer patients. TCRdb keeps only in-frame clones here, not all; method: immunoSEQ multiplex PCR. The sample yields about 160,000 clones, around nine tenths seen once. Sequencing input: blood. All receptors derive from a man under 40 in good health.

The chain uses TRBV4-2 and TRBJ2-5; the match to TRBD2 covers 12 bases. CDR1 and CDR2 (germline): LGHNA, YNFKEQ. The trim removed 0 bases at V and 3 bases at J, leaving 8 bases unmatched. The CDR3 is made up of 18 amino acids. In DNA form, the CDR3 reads TGTGCCAGCAGCCAAGATCGGGCTAGCGGGAGGGCAGAAGAGACCCAGTACTTC. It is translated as CASSQDRASGRAEETQYF.

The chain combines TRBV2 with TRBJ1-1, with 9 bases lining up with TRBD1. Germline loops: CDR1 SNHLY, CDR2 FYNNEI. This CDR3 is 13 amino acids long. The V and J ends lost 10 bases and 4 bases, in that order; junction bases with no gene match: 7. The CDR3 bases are TGTGCCACCACAGGACAGGGGAGCACTGAAGCTTTCTTT. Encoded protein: CATTGQGSTEAFF.

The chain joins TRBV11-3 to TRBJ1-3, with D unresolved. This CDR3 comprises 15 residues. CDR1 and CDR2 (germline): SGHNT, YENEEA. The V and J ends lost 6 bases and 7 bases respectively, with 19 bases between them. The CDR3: CASRLYRGRGNTIYF. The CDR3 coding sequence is TGTGCCAGCAGGCTCTACCGCGGGAGAGGGAACACCATATATTTT.

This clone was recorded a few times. CDR3 protein: CASSFEDHRLNEQYF. CDR3 nucleotide sequence: TGCGCCAGCAGCTTCGAGGACCACAGGTTAAACGAGCAGTACTTC. The V and J genes are TRBV5-1 and TRBJ2-7, with a possible D match to TRBD1 (5 bases). Germline V gives CDR1 SGHRS, CDR2 YFSETQ. V was clipped by 2 bases and J by 5 bases, with 17 bases between them. This CDR3 is 15 amino acids long.

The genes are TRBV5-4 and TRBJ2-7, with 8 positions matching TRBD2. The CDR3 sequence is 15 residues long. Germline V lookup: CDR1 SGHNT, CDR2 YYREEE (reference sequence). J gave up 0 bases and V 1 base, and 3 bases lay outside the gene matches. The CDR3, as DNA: TGTGCCAGCAGCTTGATGAGCGGGAGCTCCTACGAGCAGTACTTC. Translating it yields CASSLMSGSSYEQYF.

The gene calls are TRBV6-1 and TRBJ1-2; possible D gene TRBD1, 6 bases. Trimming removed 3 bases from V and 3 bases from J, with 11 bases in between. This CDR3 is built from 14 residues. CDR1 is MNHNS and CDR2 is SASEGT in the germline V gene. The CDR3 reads CASSDVGQHYGYTF. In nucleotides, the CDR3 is TGTGCCAGCAGTGACGTAGGACAGCACTATGGCTACACCTTC.

The CDR3 region has the DNA TGTGCCAGTAAGTCGGCAGGGTGGCCAGAGACCCAGTACTTC. Translation: CASKSAGWPETQYF. The chain recombines TRBV19 with TRBJ2-5, with a tentative D call TRBD1 (5 bases). Trimming stripped 7 bases from V and 4 bases from J, with 16 bases between. Germline loops: CDR1 LNHDA, CDR2 SQIVND (reference sequence). This CDR3 spans 14 amino acids.

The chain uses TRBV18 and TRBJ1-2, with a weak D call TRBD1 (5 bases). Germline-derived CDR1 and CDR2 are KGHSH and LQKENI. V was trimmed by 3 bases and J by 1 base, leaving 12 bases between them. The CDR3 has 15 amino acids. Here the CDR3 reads CASSPATVGNYGYTF. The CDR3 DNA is TGTGCCAGCTCACCTGCGACAGTGGGTAACTATGGCTACACCTTC.

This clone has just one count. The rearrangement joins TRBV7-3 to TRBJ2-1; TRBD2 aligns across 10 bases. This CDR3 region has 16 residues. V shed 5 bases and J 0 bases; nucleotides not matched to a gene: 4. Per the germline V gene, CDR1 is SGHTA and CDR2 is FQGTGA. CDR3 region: CASSRAGGSSYNEQFF. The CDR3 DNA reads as TGTGCCAGCAGCCGAGCGGGGGGGAGCTCCTACAATGAGCAGTTCTTC.

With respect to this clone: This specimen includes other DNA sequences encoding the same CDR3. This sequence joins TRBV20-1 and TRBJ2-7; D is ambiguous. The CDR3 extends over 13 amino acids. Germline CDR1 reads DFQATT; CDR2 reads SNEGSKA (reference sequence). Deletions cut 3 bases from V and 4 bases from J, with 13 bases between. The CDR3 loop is CSASYGYSYEQYF. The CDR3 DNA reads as TGCAGTGCTAGTTATGGCTATTCATACGAGCAGTACTTC.

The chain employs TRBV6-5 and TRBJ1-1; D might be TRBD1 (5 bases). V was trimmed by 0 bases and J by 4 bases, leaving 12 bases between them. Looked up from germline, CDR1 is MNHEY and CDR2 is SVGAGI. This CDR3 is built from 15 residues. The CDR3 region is CASSYSWRGVTEAFF. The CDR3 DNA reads TGTGCCAGCAGTTACTCTTGGCGGGGGGTCACTGAAGCTTTCTTT.

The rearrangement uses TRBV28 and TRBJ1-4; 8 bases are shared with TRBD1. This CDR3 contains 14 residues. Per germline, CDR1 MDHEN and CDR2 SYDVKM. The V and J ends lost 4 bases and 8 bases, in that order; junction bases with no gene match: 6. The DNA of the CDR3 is TGTGCCAGCAGTTCAGGGGGCGCGAGGGAAAAACTGTTTTTT. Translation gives CASSSGGAREKLFF.

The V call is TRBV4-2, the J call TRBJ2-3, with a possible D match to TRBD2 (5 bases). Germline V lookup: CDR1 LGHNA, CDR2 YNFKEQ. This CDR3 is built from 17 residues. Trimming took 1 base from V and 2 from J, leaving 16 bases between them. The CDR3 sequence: CASSQADQRVNTDTQYF. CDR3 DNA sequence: TGTGCCAGCAGCCAAGCAGACCAGAGGGTAAACACAGATACGCAGTATTTT.

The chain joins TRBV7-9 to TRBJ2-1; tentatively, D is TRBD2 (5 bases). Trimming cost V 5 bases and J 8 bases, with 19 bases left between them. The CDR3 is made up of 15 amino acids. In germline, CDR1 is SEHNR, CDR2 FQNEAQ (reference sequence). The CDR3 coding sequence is TGTGCCAGCAGCCTGTCAGCGGTTCAAATGCATGAGCAGTTCTTC. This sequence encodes CASSLSAVQMHEQFF.

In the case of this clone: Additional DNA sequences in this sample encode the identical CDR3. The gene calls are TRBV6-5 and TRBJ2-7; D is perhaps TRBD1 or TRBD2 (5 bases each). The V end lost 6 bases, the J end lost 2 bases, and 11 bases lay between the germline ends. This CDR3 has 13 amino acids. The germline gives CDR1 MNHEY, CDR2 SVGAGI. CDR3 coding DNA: TGTGCCAGCAGGGGGACGGCAACCTACGAGCAGTACTTC. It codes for CASRGTATYEQYF.

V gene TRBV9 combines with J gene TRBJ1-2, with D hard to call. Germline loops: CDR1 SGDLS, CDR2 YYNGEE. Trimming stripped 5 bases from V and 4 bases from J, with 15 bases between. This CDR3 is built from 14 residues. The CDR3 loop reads CASSHQDVSYGYTF. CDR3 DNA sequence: TGTGCCAGCAGTCATCAGGACGTAAGCTATGGCTACACCTTC.

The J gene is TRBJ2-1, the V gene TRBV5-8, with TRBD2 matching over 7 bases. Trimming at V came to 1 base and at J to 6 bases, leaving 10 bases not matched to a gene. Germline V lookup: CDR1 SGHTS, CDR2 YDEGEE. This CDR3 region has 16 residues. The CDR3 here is CASSLSVGAGVNEQFF. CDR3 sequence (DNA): TGTGCCAGCAGCTTGTCGGTCGGGGCGGGGGTCAATGAGCAGTTCTTC.

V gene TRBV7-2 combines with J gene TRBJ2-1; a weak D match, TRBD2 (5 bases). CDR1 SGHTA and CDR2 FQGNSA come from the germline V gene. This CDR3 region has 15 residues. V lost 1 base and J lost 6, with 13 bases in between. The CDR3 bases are TGTGCCAGCAGCTTAGTCGGGATGTGGGCCAATGAGCAGTTCTTC. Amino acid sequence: CASSLVGMWANEQFF.